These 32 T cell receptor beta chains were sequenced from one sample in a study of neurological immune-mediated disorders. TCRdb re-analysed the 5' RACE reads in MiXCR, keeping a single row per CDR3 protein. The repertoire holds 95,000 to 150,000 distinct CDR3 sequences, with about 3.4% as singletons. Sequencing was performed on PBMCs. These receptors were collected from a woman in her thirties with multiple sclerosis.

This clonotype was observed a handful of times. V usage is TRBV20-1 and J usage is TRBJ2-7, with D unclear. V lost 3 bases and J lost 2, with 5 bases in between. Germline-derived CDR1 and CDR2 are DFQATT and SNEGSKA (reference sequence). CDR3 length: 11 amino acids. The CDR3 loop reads CSARMTYEQYF. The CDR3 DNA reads TGCAGTGCTAGGATGACCTACGAGCAGTACTTC.

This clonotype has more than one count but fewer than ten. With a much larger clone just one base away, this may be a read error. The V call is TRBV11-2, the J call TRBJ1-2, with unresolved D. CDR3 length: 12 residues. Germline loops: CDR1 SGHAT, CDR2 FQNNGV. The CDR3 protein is CDSSTRADGYTF. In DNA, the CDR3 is TGTGACAGCAGTACCAGAGCAGATGGCTACACCTTC.

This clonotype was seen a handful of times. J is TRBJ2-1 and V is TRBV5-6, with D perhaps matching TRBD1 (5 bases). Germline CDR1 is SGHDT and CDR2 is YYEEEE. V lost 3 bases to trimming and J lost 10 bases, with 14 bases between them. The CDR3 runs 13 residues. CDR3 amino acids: CASSSQWGREQFF. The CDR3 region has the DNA TGTGCCAGCAGCTCCCAATGGGGCAGAGAGCAGTTCTTC.

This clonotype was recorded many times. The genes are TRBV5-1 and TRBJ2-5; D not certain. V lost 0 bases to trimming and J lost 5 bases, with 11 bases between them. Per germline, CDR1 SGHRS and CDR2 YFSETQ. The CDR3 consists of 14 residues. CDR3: CASSLAAYTETQYF. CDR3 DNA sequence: TGCGCCAGCAGCTTGGCTGCCTACACGGAGACCCAGTACTTC.

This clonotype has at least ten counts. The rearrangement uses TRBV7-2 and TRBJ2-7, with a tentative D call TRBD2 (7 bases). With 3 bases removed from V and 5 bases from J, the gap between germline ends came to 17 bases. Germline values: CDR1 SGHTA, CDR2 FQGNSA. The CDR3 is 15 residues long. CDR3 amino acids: CASSFPRGGGNEQYF. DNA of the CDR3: TGTGCCAGCAGCTTCCCGAGGGGAGGGGGTAACGAGCAGTACTTC. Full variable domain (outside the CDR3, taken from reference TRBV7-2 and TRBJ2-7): GAGVSQSPSNKVTEKGKDVELRCDPISGHTALYWYRQSLGQGLEFLIYFQGNSAPDKSGLPSDRFSAERTGGSVSTLTIQRTQQEDSAVYLCASSFPRGGGNEQYFGPGTRLTVT.

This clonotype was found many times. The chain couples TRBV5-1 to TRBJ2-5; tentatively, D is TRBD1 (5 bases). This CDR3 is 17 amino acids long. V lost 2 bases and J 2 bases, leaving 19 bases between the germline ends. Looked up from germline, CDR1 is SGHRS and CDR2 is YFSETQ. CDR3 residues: CASSFGVQGVRQETQYF. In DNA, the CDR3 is TGCGCCAGCAGCTTTGGTGTCCAGGGTGTACGGCAAGAGACCCAGTACTTC.

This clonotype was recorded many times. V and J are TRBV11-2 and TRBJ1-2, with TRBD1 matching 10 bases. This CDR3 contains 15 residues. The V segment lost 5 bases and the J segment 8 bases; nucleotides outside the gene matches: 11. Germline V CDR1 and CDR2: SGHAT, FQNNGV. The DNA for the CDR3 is TGTGCCAGCAGCCCAGGGTTTGACAGGGGGCGAGGCTACACCTTC. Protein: CASSPGFDRGRGYTF. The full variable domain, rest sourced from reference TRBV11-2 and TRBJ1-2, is EAGVAQSPRYKIIEKRQSVAFWCNPISGHATLYWYQQILGQGPKLLIQFQNNGVVDDSQLPKDRFSAERLKGVDSTLKIQPAKLEDSAVYLCASSPGFDRGRGYTFGSGTRLTVV.

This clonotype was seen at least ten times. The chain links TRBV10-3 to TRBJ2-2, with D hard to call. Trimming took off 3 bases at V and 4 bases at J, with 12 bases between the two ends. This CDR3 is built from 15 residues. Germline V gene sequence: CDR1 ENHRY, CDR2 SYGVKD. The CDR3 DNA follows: TGTGCCATCAGTGAACAGTCCCCGAGCACCGGGGAGCTGTTTTTT. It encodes CAISEQSPSTGELFF.

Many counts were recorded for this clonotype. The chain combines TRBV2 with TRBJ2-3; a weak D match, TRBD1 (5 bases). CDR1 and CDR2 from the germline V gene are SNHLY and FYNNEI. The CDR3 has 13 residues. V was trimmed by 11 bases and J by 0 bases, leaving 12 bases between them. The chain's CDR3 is CAGLRGSTDTQYF. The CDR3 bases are TGTGCCGGTCTTAGGGGTAGCACAGATACGCAGTATTTT.

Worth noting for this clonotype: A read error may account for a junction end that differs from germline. The DNA for the CDR3 is TGCAGTGTTAGAAGGGCGGACACCAGGGAGCTGTTTTTT. It yields the protein CSVRRADTRELFF. J is TRBJ2-2 and V is TRBV20-1, with D maybe TRBD1 (5 bases). In germline, CDR1 is DFQATT, CDR2 SNEGSKA (reference sequence). The CDR3 runs 13 residues.

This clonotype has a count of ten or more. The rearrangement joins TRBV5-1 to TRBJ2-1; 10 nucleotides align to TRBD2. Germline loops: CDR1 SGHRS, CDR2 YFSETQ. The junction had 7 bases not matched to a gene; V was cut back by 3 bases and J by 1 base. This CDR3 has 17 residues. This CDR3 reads CASSSGLAGASYNEQFF. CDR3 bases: TGCGCCAGCAGCTCGGGGCTAGCGGGAGCATCCTACAATGAGCAGTTCTTC.

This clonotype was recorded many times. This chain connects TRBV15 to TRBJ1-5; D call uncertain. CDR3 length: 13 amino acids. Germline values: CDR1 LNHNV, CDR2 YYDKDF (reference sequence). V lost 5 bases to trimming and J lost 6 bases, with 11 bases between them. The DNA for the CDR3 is TGTGCCACCAGCTGGGGTTTGGGTCAGCCCCAGCATTTT. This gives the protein CATSWGLGQPQHF.

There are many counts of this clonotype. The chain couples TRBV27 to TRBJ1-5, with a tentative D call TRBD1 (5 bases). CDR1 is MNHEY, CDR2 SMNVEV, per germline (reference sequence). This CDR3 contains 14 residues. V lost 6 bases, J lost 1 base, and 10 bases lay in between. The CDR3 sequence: CASSLRQSNQPQHF. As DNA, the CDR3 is TGTGCCAGCAGCCTTAGACAGAGCAATCAGCCCCAGCATTTT.

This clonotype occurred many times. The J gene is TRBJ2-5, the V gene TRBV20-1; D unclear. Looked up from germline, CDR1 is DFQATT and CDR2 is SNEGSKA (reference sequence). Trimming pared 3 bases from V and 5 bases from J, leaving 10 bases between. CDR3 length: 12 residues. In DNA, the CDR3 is TGCAGTGCTAGCTGGAGTAGGGAGACCCAGTACTTC. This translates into CSASWSRETQYF.

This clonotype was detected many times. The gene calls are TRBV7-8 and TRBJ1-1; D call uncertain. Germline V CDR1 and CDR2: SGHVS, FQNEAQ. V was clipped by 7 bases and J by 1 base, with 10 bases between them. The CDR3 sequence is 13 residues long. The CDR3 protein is CASNDGKNTEAFF. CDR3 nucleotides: TGTGCCAGCAACGACGGAAAGAACACTGAAGCTTTCTTT.

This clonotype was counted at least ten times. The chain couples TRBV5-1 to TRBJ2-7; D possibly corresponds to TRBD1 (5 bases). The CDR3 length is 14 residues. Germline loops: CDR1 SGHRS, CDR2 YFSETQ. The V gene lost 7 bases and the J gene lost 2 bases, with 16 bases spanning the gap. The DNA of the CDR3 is TGCGCCAGCGGCGAACTGGGGCACACCTACGAGCAGTACTTC. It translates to CASGELGHTYEQYF.

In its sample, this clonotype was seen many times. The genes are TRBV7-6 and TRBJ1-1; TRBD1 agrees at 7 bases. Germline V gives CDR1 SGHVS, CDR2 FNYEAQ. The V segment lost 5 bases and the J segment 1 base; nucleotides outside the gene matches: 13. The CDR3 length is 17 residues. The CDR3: CASSLPHPGQRNTEAFF. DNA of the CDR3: TGTGCCAGCAGCCTCCCACACCCGGGACAGAGGAACACTGAAGCTTTCTTT.

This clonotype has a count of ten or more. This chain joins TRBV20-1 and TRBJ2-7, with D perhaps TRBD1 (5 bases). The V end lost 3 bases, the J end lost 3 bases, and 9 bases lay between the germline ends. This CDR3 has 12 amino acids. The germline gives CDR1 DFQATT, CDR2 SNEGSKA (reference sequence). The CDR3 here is CSARGPDYEQYF. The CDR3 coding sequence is TGCAGTGCTAGGGGGCCAGACTACGAGCAGTACTTC.

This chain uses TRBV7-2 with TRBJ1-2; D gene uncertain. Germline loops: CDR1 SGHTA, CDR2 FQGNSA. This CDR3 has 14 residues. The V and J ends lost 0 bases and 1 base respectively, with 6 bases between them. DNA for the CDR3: TGTGCCAGCAGCTTAGCGTCCGGTAACTATGGCTACACCTTC. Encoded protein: CASSLASGNYGYTF.

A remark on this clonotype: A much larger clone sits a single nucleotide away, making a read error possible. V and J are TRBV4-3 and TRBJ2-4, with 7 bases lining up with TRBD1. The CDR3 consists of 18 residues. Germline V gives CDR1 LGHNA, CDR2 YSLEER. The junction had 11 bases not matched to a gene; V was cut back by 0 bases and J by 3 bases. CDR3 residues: CASSQDLEGGLGKNIQYF. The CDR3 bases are TGCGCCAGCAGCCAAGATTTGGAAGGGGGCTTGGGCAAAAACATTCAGTACTTC.

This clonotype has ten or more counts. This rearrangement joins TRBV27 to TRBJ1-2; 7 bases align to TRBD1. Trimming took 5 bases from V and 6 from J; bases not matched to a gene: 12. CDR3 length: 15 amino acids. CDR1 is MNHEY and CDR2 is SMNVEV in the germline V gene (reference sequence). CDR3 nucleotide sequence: TGTGCCAGCAGTGGACAGCCACAGGGGTTCAATGGCTACACCTTC. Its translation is CASSGQPQGFNGYTF.

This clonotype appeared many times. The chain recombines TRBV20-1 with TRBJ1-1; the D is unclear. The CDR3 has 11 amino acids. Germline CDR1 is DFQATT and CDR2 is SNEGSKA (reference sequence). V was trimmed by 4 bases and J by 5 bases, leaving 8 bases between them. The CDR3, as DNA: TGCAGTGCTACCCGGGGAACTGAAGCTTTCTTT. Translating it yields CSATRGTEAFF.

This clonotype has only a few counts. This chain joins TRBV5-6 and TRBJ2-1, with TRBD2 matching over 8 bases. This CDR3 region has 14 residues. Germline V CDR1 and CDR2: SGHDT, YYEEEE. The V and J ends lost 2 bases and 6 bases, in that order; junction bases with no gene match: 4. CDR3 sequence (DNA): TGTGCCAGCAGCTTTCAAGGGACTAGCAATGAGCAGTTCTTC. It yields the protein CASSFQGTSNEQFF.

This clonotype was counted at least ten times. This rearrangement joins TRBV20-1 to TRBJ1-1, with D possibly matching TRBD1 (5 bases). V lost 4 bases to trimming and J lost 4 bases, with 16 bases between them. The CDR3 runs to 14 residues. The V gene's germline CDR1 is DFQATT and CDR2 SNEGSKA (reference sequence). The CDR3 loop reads CSAITGGGFTEAFF. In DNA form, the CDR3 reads TGCAGTGCTATTACAGGTGGAGGTTTCACTGAAGCTTTCTTT.

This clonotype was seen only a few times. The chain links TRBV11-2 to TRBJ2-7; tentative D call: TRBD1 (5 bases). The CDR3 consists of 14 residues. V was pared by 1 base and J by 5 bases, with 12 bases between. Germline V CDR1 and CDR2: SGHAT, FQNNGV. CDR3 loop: CASSLGRVSHEQYF. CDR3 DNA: TGTGCCAGCAGCTTAGGCAGGGTTTCCCACGAGCAGTACTTC.

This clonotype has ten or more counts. The chain's CDR3 is CASSLRPPGSTDTQYF. CDR3 nucleotide sequence: TGCGCCAGCAGCCTCCGACCGCCCGGGAGTACAGATACGCAGTATTTT. The V and J genes are TRBV5-1 and TRBJ2-3; D is possibly TRBD2 (6 bases). Germline V lookup: CDR1 SGHRS, CDR2 YFSETQ. V gave up 4 bases and J gave up 3 bases, with 18 bases separating them. This CDR3 has 16 amino acids. Together with reference TRBV5-1 and TRBJ2-3, the CDR3 gives the full variable domain: KAGVTQTPRYLIKTRGQQVTLSCSPISGHRSVSWYQQTPGQGLQFLFEYFSETQRNKGNFPGRFSGRQFSNSRSEMNVSTLELGDSALYLCASSLRPPGSTDTQYFGPGTRLTVL.

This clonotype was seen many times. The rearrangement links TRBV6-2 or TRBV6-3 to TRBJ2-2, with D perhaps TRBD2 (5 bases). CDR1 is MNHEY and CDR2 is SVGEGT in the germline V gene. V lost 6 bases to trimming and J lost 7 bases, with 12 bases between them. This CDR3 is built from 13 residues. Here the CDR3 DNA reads TGTGCCAGCAGACCGGACTCTTTCGGGGAGCTGTTTTTT. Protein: CASRPDSFGELFF.

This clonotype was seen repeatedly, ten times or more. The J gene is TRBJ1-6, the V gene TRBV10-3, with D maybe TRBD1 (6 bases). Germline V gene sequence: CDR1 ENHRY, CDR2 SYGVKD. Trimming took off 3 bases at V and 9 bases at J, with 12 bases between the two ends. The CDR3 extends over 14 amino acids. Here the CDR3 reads CAISDGGSSSPLHF. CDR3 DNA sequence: TGTGCCATCAGTGACGGGGGCAGTAGTTCACCCCTCCACTTT.

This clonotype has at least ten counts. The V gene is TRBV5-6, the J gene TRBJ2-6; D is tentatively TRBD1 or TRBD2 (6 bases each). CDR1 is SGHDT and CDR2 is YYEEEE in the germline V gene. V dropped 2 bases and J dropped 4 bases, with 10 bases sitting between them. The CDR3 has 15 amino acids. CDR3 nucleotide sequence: TGTGCCAGCAGCTTCGGGGGCGCAGGGGCCAACGTCCTGACTTTC. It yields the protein CASSFGGAGANVLTF.

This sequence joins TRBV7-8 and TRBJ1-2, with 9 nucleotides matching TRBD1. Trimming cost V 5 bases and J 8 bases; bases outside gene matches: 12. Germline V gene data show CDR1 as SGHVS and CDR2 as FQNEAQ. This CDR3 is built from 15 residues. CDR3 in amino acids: CASSPRGQGLRGYTF. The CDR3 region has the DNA TGTGCCAGCAGCCCCCGGGGACAGGGTCTACGGGGCTACACCTTC.

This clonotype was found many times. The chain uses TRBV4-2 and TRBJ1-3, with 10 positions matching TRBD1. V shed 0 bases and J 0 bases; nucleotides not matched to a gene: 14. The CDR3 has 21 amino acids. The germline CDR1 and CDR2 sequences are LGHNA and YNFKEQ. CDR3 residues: CASSQESPGQGRISSGNTIYF. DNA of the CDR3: TGTGCCAGCAGCCAAGAAAGCCCGGGACAGGGGAGGATTAGCTCTGGAAACACCATATATTTT.

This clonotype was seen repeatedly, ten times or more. CDR3 residues: CASSYSRTRVENEQFF. CDR3 in DNA: TGTGCCAGCAGTTACTCTCGGACACGGGTGGAGAATGAGCAGTTCTTC. This chain connects TRBV6-2 or TRBV6-3 to TRBJ2-1; tentative D call: TRBD1 (5 bases). CDR3 length: 16 residues. V was trimmed by 0 bases and J by 7 bases, leaving 16 bases between them. CDR1 and CDR2 (germline): MNHEY, SVGEGT.